Presented here are 31 T cell receptor beta chains from one specimen sequenced in a study of blood T cell repertoires in COVID-19. Repertoires were generated with immunoSEQ multiplex PCR, while TCRdb's copy carries only in-frame clones and drops some. The table lists approximately 44,000 clones, around 77% of them singletons. The specimen was peripheral blood. These TCRs come from a woman of 80 years or more with acute or convalescent COVID-19.

This chain connects TRBV4-2 to TRBJ2-3; 9 bases match TRBD1. The CDR3 contains 17 residues. With V trimmed by 2 bases and J by 4 bases, 10 bases remained unmatched. Looked up from germline, CDR1 is LGHNA and CDR2 is YNFKEQ. This chain's CDR3 is CASSQHPGQGASDTQYF. As DNA, the CDR3 is TGTGCCAGCAGCCAACACCCGGGACAGGGAGCATCAGATACGCAGTATTTT.

The sample holds a few counts of this clone. The chain employs TRBV10-3 and TRBJ2-1; perhaps TRBD2 as D (5 bases). Germline V gives CDR1 ENHRY, CDR2 SYGVKD. The CDR3 is 16 residues long. The germline V and J ends were trimmed by 11 bases and 7 bases, with 27 bases remaining between them. CDR3 sequence: CALTRTPRNPSNEQFF. The CDR3 nucleotides read TGTGCCCTCACGCGGACTCCGCGAAACCCGTCGAATGAGCAGTTCTTC.

This sequence joins TRBV19 and TRBJ1-1, with D hard to call. This CDR3 contains 13 residues. Germline V lookup: CDR1 LNHDA, CDR2 SQIVND (reference sequence). The V gene lost 10 bases and the J gene lost 5 bases, with 17 bases spanning the gap. CDR3: CATLRAGKTEAFF. For the CDR3, the DNA is TGTGCCACTCTTCGGGCGGGGAAGACTGAAGCTTTCTTT.

The chain uses TRBV25-1 and TRBJ2-7, with 9 bases aligning to TRBD1. CDR1 MGHDK and CDR2 SYGVNS come from the germline V gene. The ends lost 2 bases at V and 13 bases at J; junction bases unmatched: 3. This CDR3 region has 11 residues. The CDR3 here is CASSEGTGTYF. CDR3 DNA sequence: TGTGCCAGCAGTGAAGGGACAGGGACTTACTTC.

This chain joins TRBV7-8 and TRBJ1-3; D is unclear. V lost 4 bases and J lost 0, with 7 bases in between. The V gene's germline CDR1 is SGHVS and CDR2 FQNEAQ. The CDR3 length is 14 residues. CDR3 residues: CASSSAYSGNTIYF. For the CDR3, the DNA is TGTGCCAGCAGCTCAGCCTACTCTGGAAACACCATATATTTT.

The chain carries TRBV7-9 and TRBJ1-1; possible D gene TRBD1, 5 bases. V was pared by 4 bases and J by 5 bases, with 17 bases between. The CDR3 has 15 residues. In germline, CDR1 is SEHNR, CDR2 FQNEAQ (reference sequence). CDR3 sequence reads: CASSSGLGKGTEAFF. The CDR3 DNA follows: TGTGCCAGCAGCTCGGGACTCGGGAAGGGGACTGAAGCTTTCTTT.

This chain uses TRBV6-5 with TRBJ2-7; 7 nucleotides match TRBD2. The CDR3 has 12 amino acids. Per germline, CDR1 MNHEY and CDR2 SVGAGI. Trimming at V came to 6 bases and at J to 2 bases, leaving 1 base not matched to a gene. The CDR3 DNA is TGTGCCAGCAGCGGGGGGACCTACGAGCAGTACTTC. Translation gives CASSGGTYEQYF.

The V gene is TRBV19, the J gene TRBJ1-5; maybe TRBD1 (6 bases). This CDR3 region has 14 residues. The germline V and J ends were trimmed by 7 bases and 3 bases, with 13 bases remaining between them. Per germline, CDR1 LNHDA and CDR2 SQIVND (reference sequence). CDR3 in DNA: TGTGCCAGTACTCTGGGACATATCAATCAGCCCCAGCATTTT. This sequence encodes CASTLGHINQPQHF.

The rearrangement links TRBV20-1 to TRBJ2-1; 9 nucleotides align to TRBD2. The V gene's germline CDR1 is DFQATT and CDR2 SNEGSKA (reference sequence). The J segment lost 6 bases and the V segment lost 3 bases, leaving 9 bases of the junction unmatched. This CDR3 has 15 residues. The CDR3 protein is CSASAGTSFRNEQFF. CDR3 in DNA: TGCAGTGCTAGTGCCGGGACTAGCTTTCGCAATGAGCAGTTCTTC.

The chain has TRBV5-1 and TRBJ2-2, with D possibly TRBD1 on 5 matching bases. Germline V gene data show CDR1 as SGHRS and CDR2 as YFSETQ. The CDR3 has 13 residues. Trimming took 1 base from V and 6 from J, leaving 7 bases between them. The DNA of the CDR3 is TGCGCCAGCAGCTTGTCAGGGCCCGGGGAGCTGTTTTTT. Residues: CASSLSGPGELFF.

The J gene is TRBJ2-3, the V gene TRBV9, with 9 bases identical to TRBD2. The germline CDR1 and CDR2 sequences are SGDLS and YYNGEE. V was clipped by 0 bases and J by 8 bases; unmatched bases: 10. The CDR3 contains 16 residues. The CDR3 DNA follows: TGTGCCAGCAGCGTAGGGCCAGCGGGAGGCCGCCCTACGCAGTATTTT. This codes for CASSVGPAGGRPTQYF.

The genes are TRBV28 and TRBJ2-3, with 10 nucleotides matching TRBD2. Germline V gene data show CDR1 as MDHEN and CDR2 as SYDVKM. This CDR3 has 15 residues. The ends lost 6 bases at V and 1 base at J; junction bases unmatched: 4. CDR3 DNA sequence: TGTGCCAGCAGGCCTAGCGGGAGTGGCACAGATACGCAGTATTTT. It encodes CASRPSGSGTDTQYF.

This sequence joins TRBV18 and TRBJ1-3, with D uncertain. V shed 1 base and J shed 0 bases, with 10 bases lying between them. CDR3 length equals 16 residues. Germline V gene data show CDR1 as KGHSH and CDR2 as LQKENI. The DNA of the CDR3 is TGTGCCAGCTCACCACAGGGAGGCAACTCTGGAAACACCATATATTTT. Protein sequence: CASSPQGGNSGNTIYF.

Remarks on this clone: This may be a read error: a much more frequent sequence differs by one nucleotide. This rearrangement joins TRBV21-1 to TRBJ1-1; the tabulated D call, TRBD1, remains unverified against the DNA. TRBV21-1 is a recognized pseudogene. CDR3 length equals 14 residues. CDR3 in DNA: TGTGCCAGCAGAACCCTCATCAGGAACACTGAAACTTTCTTT. It codes for CASRTLIRNTETFF.

The CDR3 loop reads CASRTSGQNTGELFF. In DNA form, the CDR3 reads TGTGCCAGCAGAACTAGCGGGCAGAACACCGGGGAGCTGTTTTTT. V gene TRBV6-5 combines with J gene TRBJ2-2; 9 positions agree with TRBD2. CDR1 is MNHEY and CDR2 is SVGAGI in the germline V gene. This CDR3 spans 15 amino acids. Losses at the gene ends were 6 bases for V and 1 base for J; bases not matched to a gene: 3.

This clone was recorded once. This sequence joins TRBV5-1 and TRBJ2-5; 7 bases fit TRBD1. V lost 0 bases, J lost 2 bases, and 7 bases stayed unmatched. There are 16 residues in the CDR3. CDR1 SGHRS and CDR2 YFSETQ come from the germline V gene. Written as DNA, the CDR3 is TGCGCCAGCAGCTTGGGGGCCTCAGGGGGACAAGAGACCCAGTACTTC. Translating gives CASSLGASGGQETQYF.

The chain carries TRBV2 and TRBJ2-1; the D is unclear. Germline CDR1 and CDR2: SNHLY and FYNNEI. This CDR3 is 13 amino acids long. The V end was cut by 1 base, the J end by 9 bases, with 10 bases between. CDR3 sequence reads: CASSEGSRSEQFF. Written as DNA, the CDR3 is TGTGCCAGCAGTGAAGGCTCTAGGAGTGAGCAGTTCTTC.

CDR3 residues: CASSEHATGVRSGTDTQYF. Written as DNA, the CDR3 is TGTGCCAGCAGTGAACACGCGACAGGAGTTAGGTCTGGCACAGATACGCAGTATTTT. The V gene is TRBV2, the J gene TRBJ2-3; tentatively, D is TRBD1 (6 bases). V was cut by 2 bases and J by 1 base, with 22 bases left in between. This CDR3 has 19 residues. Germline lookup yields CDR1 SNHLY and CDR2 FYNNEI.

V is TRBV19 and J is TRBJ2-1; D is possibly TRBD2 (5 bases). V was trimmed by 3 bases and J by 9 bases, leaving 15 bases between them. CDR1 is LNHDA, CDR2 SQIVND, per germline (reference sequence). The CDR3 covers 14 residues. CDR3: CASSIDTGLSEQFF. As DNA, the CDR3 is TGTGCCAGTAGTATTGATACGGGATTAAGTGAGCAGTTCTTC.

The chain links TRBV3-1 (or the pseudogene TRBV3-2) to TRBJ1-6, with unresolved D. Germline CDR1 LGHDT, CDR2 YNNKEL (reference sequence). This CDR3 has 15 amino acids. The ends were cut back, 1 base at V and 2 bases at J, with 6 bases in the middle. In nucleotides, the CDR3 is TGTGCCAGCAGCCAAGGCAGGCCCTATAATTCACCCCTCCACTTT. Translating it yields CASSQGRPYNSPLHF.

The chain combines TRBV30 with TRBJ1-2; D is undetermined. Per the germline V gene, CDR1 is GTSNPN and CDR2 is SVGIG (reference sequence). The CDR3 runs 12 residues. V was clipped by 4 bases and J by 7 bases, with 13 bases between them. The CDR3 is CAWKSSLGGYTF. CDR3 bases: TGTGCCTGGAAGTCTTCGCTCGGTGGCTACACCTTC. The full variable domain, its missing parts supplied by reference TRBV30 and TRBJ1-2, is SQTIHQWPATLVQPVGSPLSLECTVEGTSNPNLYWYRQAAGRGLQLLFYSVGIGQISSEVPQNLSASRPQDRQFILSSKKLLLSDSGFYLCAWKSSLGGYTFGSGTRLTVV.

A single count supports this clone. V gene TRBV7-9 combines with J gene TRBJ1-1, with 8 bases matching TRBD1. The trim removed 5 bases at V and 0 bases at J, leaving 5 bases unmatched. The germline CDR1 and CDR2 sequences are SEHNR and FQNEAQ (reference sequence). The CDR3 spans 15 residues. The CDR3 coding sequence is TGTGCCAGCAGCCCCCAGACAGGGGTGAACACTGAAGCTTTCTTT. It yields the protein CASSPQTGVNTEAFF.

The chain couples TRBV7-2 to TRBJ2-5, with 7 bases aligning to TRBD2. CDR1 and CDR2 (germline): SGHTA, FQGNSA. V was clipped by 4 bases and J by 2 bases; unmatched bases: 10. The CDR3 is made up of 16 amino acids. CDR3 in DNA: TGTGCCAGCAGCTCACCCCCGGGAGGCACTCAAGAGACCCAGTACTTC. Its protein product is CASSSPPGGTQETQYF.

The CDR3 is CASNPTGGIGAFF. The CDR3 region has the DNA TGTGCCAGCAACCCCACAGGGGGGATCGGAGCTTTCTTT. The chain has TRBV6-6 and TRBJ1-1, with 8 bases that match TRBD1. The CDR3 covers 13 residues. The germline V gene has CDR1 MNHNY and CDR2 SVGAGI (reference sequence). Trimming at V came to 7 bases and at J to 10 bases, leaving 11 bases not matched to a gene.

This chain joins TRBV6-5 and TRBJ2-7; D might be TRBD1 (6 bases). The germline V gene encodes CDR1 MNHEY and CDR2 SVGAGI. CDR3 length equals 15 residues. V gave up 0 bases and J gave up 2 bases, with 11 bases separating them. As DNA, the CDR3 is TGTGCCAGCAGTTACTCCGGACAGCGTCCCTACGAGCAGTACTTC. This codes for CASSYSGQRPYEQYF.

This clone was recorded a few times. The V call is TRBV7-9, the J call TRBJ2-2; unclear D gene. V was cut by 6 bases and J by 0 bases, with 5 bases left in between. The CDR3 length is 13 residues. Germline CDR1 reads SEHNR; CDR2 reads FQNEAQ (reference sequence). The CDR3 sequence: CASRAANTGELFF. The DNA for the CDR3 is TGTGCCAGCAGGGCAGCGAACACCGGGGAGCTGTTTTTT. Drawing the rest from reference TRBV7-9 and TRBJ2-2, the complete variable domain is DTGVSQNPRHKITKRGQNVTFRCDPISEHNRLYWYRQTLGQGPEFLTYFQNEAQLEKSRLLSDRFSAERPKGSFSTLEIQRTEQGDSAMYLCASRAANTGELFFGEGSRLTVL.

The J gene is TRBJ1-4, the V gene TRBV29-1; D is undetermined. V gave up 2 bases and J gave up 4 bases, with 5 bases separating them. Germline V gives CDR1 SQVTM, CDR2 ANQGSEA. The CDR3 totals 12 residues. The CDR3 protein is CSVEQFNEKLFF. The DNA for the CDR3 is TGCAGCGTTGAACAGTTTAATGAAAAACTGTTTTTT.

The chain couples TRBV19 to TRBJ2-4; 9 bases agree with TRBD1. V dropped 4 bases and J dropped 5; count of bases not matched to a gene: 6. CDR1 is LNHDA and CDR2 is SQIVND in the germline V gene (reference sequence). The CDR3 totals 15 residues. The CDR3 DNA is TGTGCCAGTAGTAGGGTCGGGACAGGGCAAAACATTCAGTACTTC. It codes for CASSRVGTGQNIQYF.

The chain carries TRBV19 and TRBJ1-5; 7 bases match TRBD1. Trimming removed 3 bases from V and 2 bases from J; junction bases left unmatched: 4. Per the germline V gene, CDR1 is LNHDA and CDR2 is SQIVND (reference sequence). CDR3 length: 15 amino acids. The CDR3 loop reads CASSIGTARNQPQHF. As DNA, the CDR3 is TGTGCCAGTAGTATTGGGACAGCTCGCAATCAGCCCCAGCATTTT.

This chain uses TRBV10-3 with TRBJ2-1; 11 nucleotides match TRBD1. The V segment lost 2 bases and the J segment 6 bases; nucleotides outside the gene matches: 18. The CDR3 length is 20 residues. Per germline, CDR1 ENHRY and CDR2 SYGVKD. CDR3 nucleotides: TGTGCCATCAGTGAGATCGGACAGGGGGCGGGAAAGACTGGTGCCAATGAGCAGTTCTTC. Translating gives CAISEIGQGAGKTGANEQFF.

Concerning this clone itself: The limits of the CDR3 on the DNA are not certain, so only TCRdb's listed CDR3 is given. The chain has TRBV19 and TRBJ2-3; the table's D call, TRBD2, was not checked against the DNA. The V gene's germline CDR1 is LNHDA and CDR2 SQIVND (reference sequence). Both ends counted, the CDR3 spans 15 residues. The CDR3 loop reads CASTSVRTPFGTQYF.